This T cell receptor (beta chain) was sequenced in a study of T-cell reconstitution after alpha-beta-depleted transplantation in children. V shed 5 bases, J shed 3 bases, and the junction held 15 bases outside the gene matches. The CDR3 has 18 amino acids. CDR1 is SGHAT and CDR2 is FQNNGV in the germline V gene. A library of TCRbeta sequences, prepared with unique molecular identifiers, was generated. Via MiXCR, TCRdb re-called the PCR reads, giving one row per CDR3 protein. The data hold some 590,000 distinct CDR3 sequences, with roughly a tenth observed a single time. This chain uses TRBV11-2 with TRBJ2-4; 8 bases are shared with TRBD1. The clonotype was recovered from a human donor who donated a stem cell graft to a child with acute myeloid leukemia. The source was PBMCs from the stem cell graft donor, collected from the stem cell graft. CDR3 protein: CASSANPGQGSGKNIQYF. CDR3 nucleotides: TGTGCCAGCAGCGCCAACCCTGGACAGGGCAGTGGCAAAAACATTCAGTACTTC. Full variable domain (remainder filled in from reference TRBV11-2 and TRBJ2-4): EAGVAQSPRYKIIEKRQSVAFWCNPISGHATLYWYQQILGQGPKLLIQFQNNGVVDDSQLPKDRFSAERLKGVDSTLKIQPAKLEDSAVYLCASSANPGQGSGKNIQYFGAGTRLSVL.